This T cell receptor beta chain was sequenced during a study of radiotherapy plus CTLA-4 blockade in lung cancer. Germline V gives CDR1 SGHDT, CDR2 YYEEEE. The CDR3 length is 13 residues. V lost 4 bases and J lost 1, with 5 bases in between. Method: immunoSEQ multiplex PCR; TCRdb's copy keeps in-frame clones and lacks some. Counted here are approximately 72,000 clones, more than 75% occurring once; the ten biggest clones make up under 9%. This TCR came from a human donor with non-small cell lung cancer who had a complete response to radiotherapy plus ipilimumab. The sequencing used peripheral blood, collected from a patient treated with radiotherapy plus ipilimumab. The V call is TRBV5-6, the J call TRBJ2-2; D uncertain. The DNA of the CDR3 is TGTGCCAGCAGCCCAGAGAACACCGGGGAGCTGTTTTTT. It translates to CASSPENTGELFF.